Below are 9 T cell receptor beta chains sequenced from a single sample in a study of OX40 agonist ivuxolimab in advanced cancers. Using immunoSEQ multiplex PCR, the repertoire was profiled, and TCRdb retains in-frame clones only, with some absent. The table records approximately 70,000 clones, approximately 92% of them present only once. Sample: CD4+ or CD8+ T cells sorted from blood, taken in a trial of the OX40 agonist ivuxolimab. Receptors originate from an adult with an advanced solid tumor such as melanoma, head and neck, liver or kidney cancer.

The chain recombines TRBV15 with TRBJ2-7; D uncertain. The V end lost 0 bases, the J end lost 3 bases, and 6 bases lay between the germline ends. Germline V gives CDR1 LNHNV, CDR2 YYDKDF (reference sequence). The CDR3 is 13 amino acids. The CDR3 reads CATSRERRYEQYF. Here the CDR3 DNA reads TGTGCCACCAGCAGAGAACGGCGCTACGAGCAGTACTTC. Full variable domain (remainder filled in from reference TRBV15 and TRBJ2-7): DAMVIQNPRYQVTQFGKPVTLSCSQTLNHNVMYWYQQKSSQAPKLLFHYYDKDFNNEADTPDNFQSRRPNTSFCFLDIRSPGLGDTAMYLCATSRERRYEQYFGPGTRLTVT.

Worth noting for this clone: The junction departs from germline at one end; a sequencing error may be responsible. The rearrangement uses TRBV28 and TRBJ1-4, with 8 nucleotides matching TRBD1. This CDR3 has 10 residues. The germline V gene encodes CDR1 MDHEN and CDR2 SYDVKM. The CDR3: CASSGDRRDF. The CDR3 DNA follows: TGTGCCAGCAGTGGGGACAGGCGCGATTTT.

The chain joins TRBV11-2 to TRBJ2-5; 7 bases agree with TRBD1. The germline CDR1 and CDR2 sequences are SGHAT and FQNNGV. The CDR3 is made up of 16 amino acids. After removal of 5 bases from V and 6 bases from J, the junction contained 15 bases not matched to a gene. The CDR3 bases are TGTGCCAGCAGCGTCGGGACAGTAAAAGCCGGGAAGACCCAGTACTTC. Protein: CASSVGTVKAGKTQYF.

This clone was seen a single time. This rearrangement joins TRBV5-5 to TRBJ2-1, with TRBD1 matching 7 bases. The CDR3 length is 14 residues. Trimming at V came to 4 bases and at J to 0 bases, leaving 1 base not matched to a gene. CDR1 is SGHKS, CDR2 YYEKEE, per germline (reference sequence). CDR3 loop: CASSAGGSYNEQFF. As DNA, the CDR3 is TGTGCCAGCAGCGCAGGGGGCTCCTACAATGAGCAGTTCTTC.

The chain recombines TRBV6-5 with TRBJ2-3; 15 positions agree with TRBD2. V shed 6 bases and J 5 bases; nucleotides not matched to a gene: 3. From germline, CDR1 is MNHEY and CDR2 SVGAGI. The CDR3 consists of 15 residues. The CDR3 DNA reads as TGTGCCAGCAGCCTGGGACTAGCGGGAGGAGATACGCAGTATTTT. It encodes CASSLGLAGGDTQYF.

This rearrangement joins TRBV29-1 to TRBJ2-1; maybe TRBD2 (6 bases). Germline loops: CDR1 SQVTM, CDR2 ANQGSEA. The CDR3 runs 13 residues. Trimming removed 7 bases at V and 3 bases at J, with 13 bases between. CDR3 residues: CSGSGKGYNEQFF. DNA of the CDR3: TGCAGCGGTAGCGGAAAGGGCTACAATGAGCAGTTCTTC.

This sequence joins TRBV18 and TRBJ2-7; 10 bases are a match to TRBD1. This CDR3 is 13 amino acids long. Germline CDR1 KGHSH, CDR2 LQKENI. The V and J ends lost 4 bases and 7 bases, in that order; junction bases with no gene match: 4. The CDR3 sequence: CASSRQGAQEQYF. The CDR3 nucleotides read TGTGCCAGCTCACGACAGGGGGCGCAGGAGCAGTACTTC.

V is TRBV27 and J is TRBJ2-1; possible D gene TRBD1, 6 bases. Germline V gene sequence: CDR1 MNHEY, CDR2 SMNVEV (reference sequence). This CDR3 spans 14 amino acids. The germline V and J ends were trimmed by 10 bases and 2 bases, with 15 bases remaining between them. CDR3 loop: CATARGGAYNEQFF. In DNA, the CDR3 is TGTGCCACCGCCAGAGGGGGAGCCTACAATGAGCAGTTCTTC.

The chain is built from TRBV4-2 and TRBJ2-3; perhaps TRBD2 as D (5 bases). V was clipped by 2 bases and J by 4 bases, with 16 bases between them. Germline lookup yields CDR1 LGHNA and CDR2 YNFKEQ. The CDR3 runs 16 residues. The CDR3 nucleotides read TGTGCCAGCAGCCAAATTTTAGGACCCGGGGCAGATACGCAGTATTTT. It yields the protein CASSQILGPGADTQYF.